The present T cell receptor (beta chain) was sequenced within a study of cytomegalovirus exposure and HLA in healthy donors. Study in general: The approximately 710 first-cohort repertoires and the 130 or so validation repertoires shared the same platform, a later analysis reported.

Regarding the study as a whole: The investigators catalogued 164 TCR beta chains as cytomegalovirus-associated. According to a later analysis, TCR clusters from the first cohort tended to co-occur in the approximately 130 validation repertoires.

The table came from immunoSEQ multiplex PCR; TCRdb's copy has only in-frame clones and leaves some out. The table shows 150,000 to 200,000 clones, with 86% occurring only once. Points on this clone: Its antigen is currently unknown.

The length of the CDR3 is 14 residues. The V gene end was trimmed by 6 bases and the J gene end by 6 bases; junction bases not matched to a gene: 9. Germline V gene lookup returns CDR1 MGHRA and CDR2 YSYEKL. The sequencing input was PBMCs. The rearrangement uses TRBV4-1 and TRBJ2-7; 9 positions agree with TRBD2. The TCR originated in a woman under 30 in good health and CMV-seronegative. CDR3 coding DNA: TGCGCCAGCAGGTCCGCGGGGGGGGTAGGCGAGCAGTACTTC. It is translated as CASRSAGGVGEQYF.